These 10 T cell receptor beta chains share one sample of origin, sequenced in a study of blood T cells in healthy people across ages. A second PCR, run for 7 to 11 cycles, used a sample-barcoded 5' primer plus a J-beta primer mix. In TCRdb, the 5' RACE reads were re-called with MiXCR into one record per CDR3 protein. The top ten hold 7.7% of the sample, which has around 1,700,000 distinct CDR3 sequences, roughly 30% seen once. Sequenced input: blood. The origin of the receptors is a woman between 25 and 40 years old in good health.

The rearrangement uses TRBV7-2 and TRBJ2-3; possibly TRBD2 for D (5 bases). Trimming removed 7 bases from V and 2 bases from J, with 16 bases in between. The CDR3 length is 15 residues. Germline assignment: CDR1 SGHTA and CDR2 FQGNSA. The CDR3 is CASTTTIPSTDTQYF. CDR3 nucleotide sequence: TGTGCCAGCACCACGACTATTCCATCCACAGATACGCAGTATTTT.

The chain uses TRBV3-1 and TRBJ2-1; possibly TRBD2 for D (7 bases). This CDR3 has 15 residues. CDR1 and CDR2 (germline): LGHDT, YNNKEL (reference sequence). The ends were cut back, 5 bases at V and 7 bases at J, with 18 bases in the middle. The CDR3 region has the DNA TGTGCCAGCAGCTCCTGGGGGGGGGGCATTAATGAGCAGTTCTTC. This encodes CASSSWGGGINEQFF.

This clonotype was seen a few times. The gene calls are TRBV3-1 and TRBJ2-3; no definite D call. The ends were cut back, 1 base at V and 5 bases at J, with 10 bases in the middle. This CDR3 is built from 14 residues. Germline V gene data show CDR1 as LGHDT and CDR2 as YNNKEL (reference sequence). CDR3 protein: CASSQGEELDTQYF. CDR3 bases: TGTGCCAGCAGCCAAGGAGAGGAGCTAGATACGCAGTATTTT.

Details on this clonotype: An end of the junction differs from the germline gene, which may be a read error. This rearrangement joins TRBV6-5 to TRBJ1-2, with a tentative D call TRBD1 (6 bases). The germline CDR1 and CDR2 sequences are MNHEY and SVGAGI. The CDR3 covers 15 residues. CDR3 DNA sequence: TGTGCCAACAGTTCGCTTCCTCCGGACAGCCATGGCTACACCTTC. Translated, it gives CANSSLPPDSHGYTF.

In its sample, this clonotype was seen a few times. J is TRBJ2-3 and V is TRBV6-1; 7 bases fit TRBD2. Germline CDR1 and CDR2: MNHNS and SASEGT. V lost 5 bases and J lost 6; bases outside the gene matches: 8. CDR3 length equals 14 residues. Here the CDR3 DNA reads TGTGCCAGCAGTACCGGGACTATTAGCGATACGCAGTATTTT. It yields the protein CASSTGTISDTQYF.

V usage is TRBV29-1 and J usage is TRBJ2-2; 7 positions match TRBD1. CDR1 and CDR2 (germline): SQVTM, ANQGSEA. The CDR3 totals 14 residues. The trim removed 4 bases at V and 5 bases at J, leaving 7 bases unmatched. CDR3 nucleotides: TGCAGCGTTGTTAGACAGGGACGGACCGGGGAGCTGTTTTTT. This translates into CSVVRQGRTGELFF.

The chain joins TRBV4-2 to TRBJ1-3; 7 bases align to TRBD1. V lost 1 base to trimming and J lost 6 bases; unmatched junction nucleotides: 9. The CDR3 loop spans 16 amino acids. Germline V gene sequence: CDR1 LGHNA, CDR2 YNFKEQ. CDR3 sequence reads: CASSQGHTGAVNTIYF. Here the CDR3 DNA reads TGTGCCAGCAGCCAAGGGCACACAGGGGCGGTAAACACCATATATTTT.

CDR3 loop: CSAVNGQDTDTQYF. For the CDR3, the DNA is TGCAGTGCTGTGAATGGGCAGGACACAGATACGCAGTATTTT. The J gene is TRBJ2-3, the V gene TRBV20-1; D not certain. This CDR3 contains 14 residues. In germline, CDR1 is DFQATT, CDR2 SNEGSKA (reference sequence). V was clipped by 5 bases and J by 2 bases, with 14 bases between them.

This clonotype was observed a single time. This chain connects TRBV20-1 to TRBJ1-1; D is unresolved. The length of the CDR3 is 15 residues. Germline loops: CDR1 DFQATT, CDR2 SNEGSKA (reference sequence). V was pared by 5 bases and J by 2 bases, with 18 bases between. DNA for the CDR3: TGCAGTGCTTCCCGGGAGGCGGGCTTTAACACTGAAGCTTTCTTT. It yields the protein CSASREAGFNTEAFF.

Many counts were recorded for this clonotype. This chain joins TRBV11-1 and TRBJ2-7, with 9 bases lining up with TRBD1. The CDR3 consists of 15 residues. After removal of 4 bases from V and 2 bases from J, the junction contained 6 bases not matched to a gene. CDR1 and CDR2 from the germline V gene are SGHAT and FQDESV (reference sequence). CDR3 loop: CASSSGTGYPYEQYF. DNA of the CDR3: TGTGCCAGCAGCTCCGGGACAGGGTACCCCTACGAGCAGTACTTC. Together with reference TRBV11-1 and TRBJ2-7, the CDR3 gives the full variable domain: EAEVAQSPRYKITEKSQAVAFWCDPISGHATLYWYRQILGQGPELLVQFQDESVVDDSQLPKDRFSAERLKGVDSTLKIQPAELGDSAMYLCASSSGTGYPYEQYFGPGTRLTVT.